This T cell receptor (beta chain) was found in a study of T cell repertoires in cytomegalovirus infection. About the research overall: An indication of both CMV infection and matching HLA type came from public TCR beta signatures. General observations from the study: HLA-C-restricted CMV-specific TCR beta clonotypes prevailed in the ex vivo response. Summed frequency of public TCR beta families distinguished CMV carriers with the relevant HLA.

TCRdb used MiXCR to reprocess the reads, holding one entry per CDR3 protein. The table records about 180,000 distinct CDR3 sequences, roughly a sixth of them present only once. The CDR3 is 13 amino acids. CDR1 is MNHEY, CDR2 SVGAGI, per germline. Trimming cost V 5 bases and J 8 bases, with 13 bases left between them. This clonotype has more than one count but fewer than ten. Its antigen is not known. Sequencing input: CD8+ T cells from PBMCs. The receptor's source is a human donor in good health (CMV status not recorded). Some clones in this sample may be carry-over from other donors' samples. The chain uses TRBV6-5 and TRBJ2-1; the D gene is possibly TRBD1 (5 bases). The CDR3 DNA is TGTGCCAGCAGTCGCGGACGGACATATGAGCAGTTCTTC. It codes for CASSRGRTYEQFF.